This is a list of T cell receptor beta chains from one sample in a study of T-cell reconstitution after alpha-beta-depleted transplantation in children. TCRdb re-analysed the PCR reads in MiXCR, keeping a single row per CDR3 protein. The sample has over 150,000 distinct CDR3 sequences; 5% to 6.5% are singletons. This material consisted of PBMCs, taken before TCRalphabeta/CD19-depleted stem cell transplant. The source of these receptors is a girl under three years old with combined immunodeficiency, due to receive a stem cell transplant. Each CDR3 is given with its conserved first and last residue. D genes are given only for firm matches. Not all rows give a size; the values are once, few, many and, for expanded clones, a class.

CDR3: CASSFGHGANVLTF
DNA: TGCGCCAGCAGCTTCGGCCATGGGGCCAACGTCCTGACTTTC
J: TRBJ2-6
V: TRBV5-1
size: many
D: -

CDR3: CASSLVSGGMSEQYF
DNA: TGTGCCAGCAGCTTAGTGTCGGGAGGGATGTCCGAGCAGTACTTC
J: TRBJ2-7
V: TRBV7-9
size: few
D: TRBD2

CDR3: CASTPGQLYQETQYF
DNA: TGTGCCAGCACCCCGGGGCAGCTGTACCAAGAGACCCAGTACTTC
J: TRBJ2-5
V: TRBV28
size: -
D: -

CDR3: CATRDYTDTQYF
DNA: TGTGCCACCAGGGACTACACAGATACGCAGTATTTT
J: TRBJ2-3
V: TRBV24-1
size: many
D: -

CDR3: CASSLDLSAEADTQYF
DNA: TGCGCCAGCAGCTTGGATTTAAGCGCGGAGGCAGATACGCAGTATTTT
J: TRBJ2-3
V: TRBV5-1
size: many
D: -

CDR3: CSAPLAGGLENEQFF
DNA: TGCAGTGCTCCGTTAGCGGGAGGGCTTGAAAATGAGCAGTTCTTC
J: TRBJ2-1
V: TRBV20-1
size: -
D: TRBD2

CDR3: CASSLNVREGRQEQFF
DNA: TGTGCCAGCAGCTTAAACGTTAGGGAGGGCCGGCAAGAGCAGTTCTTC
J: TRBJ2-1
V: TRBV7-8
size: many
D: TRBD2

CDR3: CASSLGRAGSNYGYTF
DNA: TGTGCCAGCAGCTTAGGCCGGGCAGGGTCCAACTATGGCTACACCTTC
J: TRBJ1-2
V: TRBV13
size: many
D: -

CDR3: CSVEWLGDSSYEQYF
DNA: TGCAGCGTTGAATGGTTAGGGGACAGTTCCTACGAGCAGTACTTC
J: TRBJ2-7
V: TRBV29-1
size: many
D: TRBD1

CDR3: CSVEGTGAANTEAFF
DNA: TGCAGCGTTGAAGGGACAGGGGCGGCGAACACTGAAGCTTTCTTT
J: TRBJ1-1
V: TRBV29-1
size: few
D: TRBD1

CDR3: CASSVLGQNTGELFF
DNA: TGTGCCAGCAGCGTACTGGGACAAAACACCGGGGAGCTGTTTTTT
J: TRBJ2-2
V: TRBV4-2
size: many
D: -

CDR3: CAWSVQGGGYTF
DNA: TGTGCCTGGAGTGTACAAGGGGGAGGCTACACCTTC
J: TRBJ1-2
V: TRBV30
size: once
D: -

CDR3: CASSFVWQERGYTF
DNA: TGTGCCAGCAGCTTCGTATGGCAGGAGAGGGGCTACACCTTC
J: TRBJ1-2
V: TRBV7-9
size: -
D: -

CDR3: CSVEDSIPYEQYF
DNA: TGCAGCGTTGAAGACAGTATACCCTACGAGCAGTACTTC
J: TRBJ2-7
V: TRBV29-1
size: many
D: -

CDR3: CATSRADGEEQYF
DNA: TGTGCCACCAGCAGAGCCGACGGGGAGGAGCAGTACTTC
J: TRBJ2-7
V: TRBV15
size: many
D: -

CDR3: CSGVEQANTEAFF
DNA: TGCAGCGGGGTGGAACAGGCGAACACTGAAGCTTTCTTT
J: TRBJ1-1
V: TRBV29-1
size: many
D: -

CDR3: CSAYKVILAGGPSNTQYF
DNA: TGCAGCGCCTACAAGGTTATCCTAGCGGGAGGGCCCTCAAATACGCAGTATTTT
J: TRBJ2-3
V: TRBV29-1
size: -
D: TRBD2

CDR3: CASSHLQSGRVYEQYF
DNA: TGCGCCAGCAGCCATCTTCAGTCAGGGCGGGTTTACGAGCAGTACTTC
J: TRBJ2-7
V: TRBV4-3
size: few
D: -

CDR3: CASSSLQADTQYF
DNA: TGTGCCAGCAGCTCCCTACAGGCAGATACGCAGTATTTT
J: TRBJ2-3
V: TRBV7-3
size: many
D: -

CDR3: CASSSLGREKETQYF
DNA: TGTGCCAGCAGTTCCTTGGGTCGGGAGAAAGAGACCCAGTACTTC
J: TRBJ2-5
V: TRBV27
size: -
D: -

CDR3: CSAGTSGGYNEQFF
DNA: TGCAGCGCCGGAACTAGCGGGGGTTACAATGAGCAGTTCTTC
J: TRBJ2-1
V: TRBV29-1
size: many
D: TRBD2

CDR3: CASSLARAGLVFSNQPQHF
DNA: TGTGCCAGCAGCTTAGCGCGGGCAGGGTTGGTATTTAGCAATCAGCCCCAGCATTTT
J: TRBJ1-5
V: TRBV7-8
size: many
D: -

CDR3: CASTYGQGNSPLHF
DNA: TGTGCCAGCACCTACGGACAGGGAAATTCACCCCTCCACTTT
J: TRBJ1-6
V: TRBV6-5
size: many
D: TRBD1

CDR3: CASSLPGGNQPQHF
DNA: TGTGCCAGCAGTTTACCCGGGGGCAATCAGCCCCAGCATTTT
J: TRBJ1-5
V: TRBV28
size: many
D: -